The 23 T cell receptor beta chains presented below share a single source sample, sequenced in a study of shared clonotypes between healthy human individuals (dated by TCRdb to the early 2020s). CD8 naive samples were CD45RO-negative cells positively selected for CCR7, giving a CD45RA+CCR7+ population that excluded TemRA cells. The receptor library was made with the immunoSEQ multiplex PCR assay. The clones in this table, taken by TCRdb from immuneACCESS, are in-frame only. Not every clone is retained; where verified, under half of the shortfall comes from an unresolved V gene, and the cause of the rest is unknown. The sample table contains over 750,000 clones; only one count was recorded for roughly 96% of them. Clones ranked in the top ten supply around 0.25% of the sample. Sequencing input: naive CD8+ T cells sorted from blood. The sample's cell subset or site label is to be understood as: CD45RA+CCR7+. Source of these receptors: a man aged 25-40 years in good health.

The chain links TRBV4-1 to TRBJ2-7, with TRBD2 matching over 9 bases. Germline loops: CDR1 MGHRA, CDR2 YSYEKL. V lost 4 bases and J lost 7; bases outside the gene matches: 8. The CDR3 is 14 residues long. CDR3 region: CASSPREGRSEQYF. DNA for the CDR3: TGCGCCAGCAGCCCGCGGGAGGGCCGTAGTGAGCAGTACTTC.

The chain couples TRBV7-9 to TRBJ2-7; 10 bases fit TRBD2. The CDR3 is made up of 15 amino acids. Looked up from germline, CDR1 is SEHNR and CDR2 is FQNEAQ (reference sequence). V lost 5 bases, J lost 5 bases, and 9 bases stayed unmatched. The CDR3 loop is CASSASSGRLHEQYF. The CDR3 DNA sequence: TGTGCCAGCAGCGCCTCTAGCGGGAGACTGCACGAGCAGTACTTC.

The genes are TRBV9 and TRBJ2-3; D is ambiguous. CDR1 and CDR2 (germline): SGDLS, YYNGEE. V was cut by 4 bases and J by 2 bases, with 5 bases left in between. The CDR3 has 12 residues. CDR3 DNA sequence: TGTGCCAGCAGCCCCAACACAGATACGCAGTATTTT. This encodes CASSPNTDTQYF.

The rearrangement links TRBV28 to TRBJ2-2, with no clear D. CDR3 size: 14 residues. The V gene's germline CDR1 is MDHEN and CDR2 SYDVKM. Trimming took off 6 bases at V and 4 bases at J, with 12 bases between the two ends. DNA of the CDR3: TGTGCCAGCAGACTCGACTCGGGCACCGGGGAGCTGTTTTTT. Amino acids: CASRLDSGTGELFF.

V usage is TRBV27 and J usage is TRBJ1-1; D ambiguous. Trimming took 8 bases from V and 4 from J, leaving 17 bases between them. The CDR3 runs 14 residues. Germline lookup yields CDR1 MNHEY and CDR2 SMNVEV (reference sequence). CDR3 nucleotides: TGTGCCAGCGGAGGGCAAGGCTTAGGCACTGAAGCTTTCTTT. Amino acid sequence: CASGGQGLGTEAFF.

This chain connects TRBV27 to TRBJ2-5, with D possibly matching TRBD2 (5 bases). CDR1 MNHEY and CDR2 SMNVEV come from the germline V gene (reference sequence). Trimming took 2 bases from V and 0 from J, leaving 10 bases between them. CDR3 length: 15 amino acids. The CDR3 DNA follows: TGTGCCAGCAGTTTAGGTCGGGGAAACCAAGAGACCCAGTACTTC. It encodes CASSLGRGNQETQYF.

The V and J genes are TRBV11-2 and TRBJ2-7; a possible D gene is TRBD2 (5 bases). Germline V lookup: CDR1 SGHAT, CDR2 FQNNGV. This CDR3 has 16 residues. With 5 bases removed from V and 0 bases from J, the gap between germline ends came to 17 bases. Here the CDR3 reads CASSQNSVTSSYEQYF. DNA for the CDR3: TGTGCCAGCAGCCAGAATAGCGTCACAAGCTCCTACGAGCAGTACTTC.

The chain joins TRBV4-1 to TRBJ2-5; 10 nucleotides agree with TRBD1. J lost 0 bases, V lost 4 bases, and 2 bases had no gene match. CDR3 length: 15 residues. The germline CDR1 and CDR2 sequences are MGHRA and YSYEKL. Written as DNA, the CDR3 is TGCGCCAGCAGCCCGGACAGGGGGTACCAAGAGACCCAGTACTTC. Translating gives CASSPDRGYQETQYF.

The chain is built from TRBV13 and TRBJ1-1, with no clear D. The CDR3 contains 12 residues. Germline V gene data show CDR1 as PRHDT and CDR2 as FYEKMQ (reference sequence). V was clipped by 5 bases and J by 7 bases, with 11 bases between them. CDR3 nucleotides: TGTGCCAGCAGCCGTAGGATGGGTGAAGCTTTCTTT. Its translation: CASSRRMGEAFF.

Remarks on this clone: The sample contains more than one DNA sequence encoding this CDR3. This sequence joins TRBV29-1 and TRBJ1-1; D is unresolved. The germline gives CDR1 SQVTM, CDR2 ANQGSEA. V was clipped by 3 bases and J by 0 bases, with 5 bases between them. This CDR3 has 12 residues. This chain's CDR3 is CSVEEMNTEAFF. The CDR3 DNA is TGCAGCGTTGAGGAGATGAACACTGAAGCTTTCTTT. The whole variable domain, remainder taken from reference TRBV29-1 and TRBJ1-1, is SAVISQKPSRDICQRGTSLTIQCQVDSQVTMMFWYRQQPGQSLTLIATANQGSEATYESGFVIDKFPISRPNLTFSTLTVSNMSPEDSSIYLCSVEEMNTEAFFGQGTRLTVV.

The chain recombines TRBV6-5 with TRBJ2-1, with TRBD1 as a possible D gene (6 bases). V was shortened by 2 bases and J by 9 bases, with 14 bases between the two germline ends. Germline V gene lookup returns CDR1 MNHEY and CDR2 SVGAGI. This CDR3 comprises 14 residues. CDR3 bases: TGTGCCAGCAGTTACAGGGGGACAAGTCGTGAGCAGTTCTTC. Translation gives CASSYRGTSREQFF.

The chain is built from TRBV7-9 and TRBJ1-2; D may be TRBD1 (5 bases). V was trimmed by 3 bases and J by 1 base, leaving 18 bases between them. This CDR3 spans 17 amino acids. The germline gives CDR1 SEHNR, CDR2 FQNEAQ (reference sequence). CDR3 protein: CASSFQIGTLLNYGYTF. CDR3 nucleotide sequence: TGTGCCAGCAGCTTCCAAATCGGGACCCTACTTAACTATGGCTACACCTTC. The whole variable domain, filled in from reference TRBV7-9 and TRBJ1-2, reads DTGVSQNPRHKITKRGQNVTFRCDPISEHNRLYWYRQTLGQGPEFLTYFQNEAQLEKSRLLSDRFSAERPKGSFSTLEIQRTEQGDSAMYLCASSFQIGTLLNYGYTFGSGTRLTVV.

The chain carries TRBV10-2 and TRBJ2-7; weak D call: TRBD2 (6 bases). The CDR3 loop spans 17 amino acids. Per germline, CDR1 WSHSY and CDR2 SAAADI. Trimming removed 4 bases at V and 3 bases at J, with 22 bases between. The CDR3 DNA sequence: TGCGCCAGCAGTGGCCCGAGGGGACTCCCGGCGGACTACGAGCAGTACTTC. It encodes CASSGPRGLPADYEQYF.

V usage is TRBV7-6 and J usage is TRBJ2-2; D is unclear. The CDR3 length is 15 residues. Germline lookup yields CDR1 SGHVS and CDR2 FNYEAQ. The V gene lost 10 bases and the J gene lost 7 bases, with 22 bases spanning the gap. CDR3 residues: CAIVNWQKKSGELFF. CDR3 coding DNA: TGTGCCATTGTCAATTGGCAGAAAAAAAGCGGGGAGCTGTTTTTT.

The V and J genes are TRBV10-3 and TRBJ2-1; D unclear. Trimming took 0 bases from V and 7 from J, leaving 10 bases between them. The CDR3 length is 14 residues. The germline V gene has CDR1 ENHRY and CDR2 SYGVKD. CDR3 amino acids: CAISESRVLNEQFF. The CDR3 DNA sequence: TGTGCCATCAGTGAGTCAAGGGTTTTAAATGAGCAGTTCTTC.

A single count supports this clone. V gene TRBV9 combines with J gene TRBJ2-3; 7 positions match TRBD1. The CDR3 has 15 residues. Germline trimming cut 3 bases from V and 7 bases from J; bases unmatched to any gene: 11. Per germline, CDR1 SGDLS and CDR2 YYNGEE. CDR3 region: CASSESRWTGHTQYF. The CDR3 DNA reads TGTGCCAGCAGCGAATCGAGATGGACAGGCCATACGCAGTATTTT.

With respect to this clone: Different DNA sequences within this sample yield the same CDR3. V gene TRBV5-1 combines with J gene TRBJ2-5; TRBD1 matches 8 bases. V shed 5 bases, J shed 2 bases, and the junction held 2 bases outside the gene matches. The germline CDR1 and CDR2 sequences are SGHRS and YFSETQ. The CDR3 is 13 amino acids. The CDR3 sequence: CASRRTGQETQYF. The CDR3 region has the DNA TGCGCCAGCAGGCGGACAGGGCAAGAGACCCAGTACTTC. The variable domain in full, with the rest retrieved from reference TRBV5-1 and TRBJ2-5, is KAGVTQTPRYLIKTRGQQVTLSCSPISGHRSVSWYQQTPGQGLQFLFEYFSETQRNKGNFPGRFSGRQFSNSRSEMNVSTLELGDSALYLCASRRTGQETQYFGPGTRLLVL.

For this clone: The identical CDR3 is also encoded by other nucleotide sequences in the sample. CDR3 in amino acids: CASSYSREGETQYF. CDR3 bases: TGTGCCAGCAGTTACTCGAGGGAGGGGGAGACCCAGTACTTC. The chain joins TRBV6-6 to TRBJ2-5; 7 bases line up with TRBD2. The germline gives CDR1 MNHNY, CDR2 SVGAGI (reference sequence). Trimming removed 0 bases from V and 5 bases from J; junction bases left unmatched: 3. This CDR3 is 14 amino acids long.

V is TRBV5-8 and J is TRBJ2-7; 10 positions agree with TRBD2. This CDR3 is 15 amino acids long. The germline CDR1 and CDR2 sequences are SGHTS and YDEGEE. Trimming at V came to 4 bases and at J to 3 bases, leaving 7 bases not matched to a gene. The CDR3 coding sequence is TGTGCCAGCAGCCTTAGCGGGAGGCTCGGCTACGAGCAGTACTTC. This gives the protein CASSLSGRLGYEQYF.

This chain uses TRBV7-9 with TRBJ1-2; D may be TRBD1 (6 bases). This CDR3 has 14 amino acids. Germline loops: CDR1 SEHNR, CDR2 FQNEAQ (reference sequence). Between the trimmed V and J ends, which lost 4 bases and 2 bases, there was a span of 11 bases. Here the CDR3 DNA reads TGTGCCAGCAGCTCGGACAGAGGAAACTATGGCTACACCTTC. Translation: CASSSDRGNYGYTF.

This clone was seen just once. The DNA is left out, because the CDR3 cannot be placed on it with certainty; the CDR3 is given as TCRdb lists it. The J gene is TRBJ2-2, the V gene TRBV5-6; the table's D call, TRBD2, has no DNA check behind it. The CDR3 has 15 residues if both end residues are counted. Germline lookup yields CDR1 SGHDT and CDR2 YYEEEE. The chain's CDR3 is CASSPGVVTFGELFF.

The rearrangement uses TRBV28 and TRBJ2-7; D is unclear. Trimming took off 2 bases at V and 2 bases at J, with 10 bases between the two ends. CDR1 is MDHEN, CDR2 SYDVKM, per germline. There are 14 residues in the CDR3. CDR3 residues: CASSLMSGTYEQYF. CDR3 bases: TGTGCCAGCAGTTTAATGTCTGGTACCTACGAGCAGTACTTC. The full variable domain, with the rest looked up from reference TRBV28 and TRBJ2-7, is DVKVTQSSRYLVKRTGEKVFLECVQDMDHENMFWYRQDPGLGLRLIYFSYDVKMKEKGDIPEGYSVSREKKERFSLILESASTNQTSMYLCASSLMSGTYEQYFGPGTRLTVT.

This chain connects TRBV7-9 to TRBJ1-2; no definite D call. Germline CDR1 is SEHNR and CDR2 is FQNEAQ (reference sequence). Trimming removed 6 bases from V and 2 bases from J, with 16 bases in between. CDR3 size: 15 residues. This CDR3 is CASSPLEAANYGYTF. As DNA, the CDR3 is TGTGCCAGCAGTCCCTTGGAGGCGGCCAACTATGGCTACACCTTC.